Given below is one T cell receptor beta chain in context. This sample is part of a study of identifying expanded T cells in peripheral blood. J lost 1 base, V lost 6 bases, and 7 bases had no gene match. This CDR3 spans 17 amino acids. Germline V gives CDR1 GTSNPN, CDR2 SVGIG (reference sequence). Sequencing used immunoSEQ multiplex PCR; TCRdb keeps in-frame clones, though not all of them. This sample has approximately 85,000 clones, with almost 85% found just once. The J gene is TRBJ2-1, the V gene TRBV30; 15 bases map to TRBD2. This receptor was obtained from a person between 18 and 75 years old in good health. Sequencing was performed on blood. The CDR3 region is CACQGLAGGPSYNEQFF. The CDR3 nucleotides are TGTGCCTGCCAGGGACTAGCGGGAGGCCCTTCCTACAATGAGCAGTTCTTC.